A selection of T cell receptor beta chains follows, all from one sample in a study of control samples from healthy donors and cancer patients. Sequencing was performed with immunoSEQ multiplex PCR; in TCRdb, only in-frame clones are kept and a portion is missing. Among some 140,000 clones listed, just under 95% were seen once. Sample: blood. These receptors were obtained from a man aged 40-49 years in good health. The CDR3 runs from the conserved cysteine through the conserved F or W. A D gene is named only where the DNA matches it firmly. Expanded clones are given a class, and other clones once, few, many or no size at all.

j_gene | d_gene | v_gene | abundance | CDR3nt | CDR3aa
TRBJ1-2 | NA | TRBV5-6 | NA | TGTGCCAGCAGCTTGTGGGGCGCCGGCTACACCTTC | CASSLWGAGYTF
TRBJ1-4 | NA | TRBV21-1 | NA | TGTGCCAGCCAACTCACAGGGGAAACTAATGAAAAACTGTTTTTT | CASQLTGETNEKLFF
TRBJ1-1 | TRBD1 | TRBV5-4 | NA | TGTGCCAGCAGCTGGGACAGGGGGCTAGAAGCTTTCTTT | CASSWDRGLEAFF
TRBJ2-2 | NA | TRBV3-1/TRBV3-2 | NA | TGTGCCAGCAGCCAAGATAAACCCAACACCGGGGAGCTGTTTTTT | CASSQDKPNTGELFF
TRBJ1-1 | TRBD1 | TRBV11-2 | NA | TGTGCCAGCAGCCGCACTTCCGGGACAGGGAACACTGAAGCTTTCTTT | CASSRTSGTGNTEAFF
TRBJ1-1 | TRBD1 | TRBV2 | NA | TGTGCCAGCAGTGAACTGACAGGGGAGGGGAACACTGAAGCTTTCTTT | CASSELTGEGNTEAFF
TRBJ1-1 | NA | TRBV4-3 | NA | TGCGCCAGCAGCCGGTTGGGGGCGGTTGAAGCTTTCTTT | CASSRLGAVEAFF
TRBJ1-5 | NA | TRBV19 | NA | TGTGCCAGCCAGGGAGTCGGGCAGCCCCAGCATTTT | CASQGVGQPQHF
TRBJ2-1 | TRBD2 | TRBV4-2 | once | TGTGCCAGCAGCCAAACGGCCCGGGGGGAACAGAATGAGCAGTTCTTC | CASSQTARGEQNEQFF
TRBJ1-3 | NA | TRBV4-1 | many | TGCGCCAGCAGCCACACCCCGACCAGCCAGCGGGGAAACACCATATATTTT | CASSHTPTSQRGNTIYF
TRBJ2-3 | NA | TRBV4-2 | NA | TGTGCCAGCAGCCCGGGGGGCTTCGTCGACACAGATACGCAGTATTTT | CASSPGGFVDTDTQYF
TRBJ1-5 | NA | TRBV4-3 | NA | TGCGCCAGCAGCCAAGGGAGTTATATGCCCCAGCATTTT | CASSQGSYMPQHF
TRBJ1-4 | TRBD1 | TRBV7-9 | NA | TGTGCCAGCAGCTCCCCCGGGACAGAGCGTGAAAAACTGTTTTTT | CASSSPGTEREKLFF
TRBJ2-1 | TRBD1 | TRBV9 | NA | TGTGCCAGCAGCCTAACAGGGGAACCACGATCCTACAATGAGCAGTTCTTC | CASSLTGEPRSYNEQFF
TRBJ1-4 | NA | TRBV19 | NA | TGTGCCAGTAGTACAGAGGCTAATGAAAAACTGTTTTTT | CASSTEANEKLFF
TRBJ1-2 | TRBD1 | TRBV6-5 | NA | TGTGCCAGCAGCCGAGGACAGGGGGCAGTCTATGGCTACACCTTC | CASSRGQGAVYGYTF
TRBJ1-1 | NA | TRBV11-2 | NA | TGTGCCAGCAGCTTAGGGGTCGGTGAAGCTTTCTTT | CASSLGVGEAFF
TRBJ2-7 | NA | TRBV6-5 | NA | TGTGCCAGCTCCTCATCGGGCGAGCAGTACTTC | CASSSSGEQYF
TRBJ2-2 | NA | TRBV11-3 | NA | TGTGCCAGCAGCTTAGATAGGAACACCGGGGAGCTGTTTTTT | CASSLDRNTGELFF
TRBJ2-7 | NA | TRBV21-1 | once | TGTGCCAGCAGCAAAGCGGGGACGCCAGCGTTTGGGCCGTACTTC | CASSKAGTPAFGPYF
TRBJ2-4 | NA | TRBV29-1 | NA | TGCAGCGTTGAGGGGAAGAACATTCAGTACTTC | CSVEGKNIQYF
TRBJ1-2 | TRBD1 | TRBV6-5 | NA | TGTGCCAGCAGGTCAGGGGGCGGTGGCTACACCTTC | CASRSGGGGYTF
TRBJ1-4 | TRBD1 | TRBV29-1 | NA | TGCAGCGTGGCCCCCAGGGGGCTGGGGGAAAAACTGTTTTTT | CSVAPRGLGEKLFF
TRBJ1-2 | NA | TRBV19 | NA | TGTGCCACGAGTCCCTCAGGCGACAGCAACTATGGCTACACCTTC | CATSPSGDSNYGYTF
TRBJ1-4 | NA | TRBV6-4 | NA | TGTGCCAGCAGTGACATGAGGAATCTTAATGAAAAACTGTTTTTT | CASSDMRNLNEKLFF
TRBJ1-6 | TRBD1 | TRBV28 | NA | TGTGCCAGCAGACAGGGGAATTCACCCCTCCACTTT | CASRQGNSPLHF
TRBJ2-7 | NA | TRBV12-3/TRBV12-4 | NA | TGTGCCAGCAGTTTAACGGGGTACGAGCAGTACTTC | CASSLTGYEQYF
TRBJ2-1 | NA | TRBV11-2 | NA | TGTGCCAGCAGCTTAGCTTTGCAAGGGGGTAATATCGTCTATGAGCAGTTCTTC | CASSLALQGGNIVYEQFF
TRBJ1-1 | NA | TRBV7-9 | once | TGTGCCAGCGCCCTCGGGGACACGGCCCCGAACACTGAAGCTTTCTTT | CASALGDTAPNTEAFF
TRBJ2-1 | TRBD2 | TRBV5-1 | NA | TGCGCCAGCAGCTTGGGGGCGGGGGGGGATTACAATGAGCAGTTCTTC | CASSLGAGGDYNEQFF
TRBJ2-3 | TRBD2 | TRBV4-2 | NA | TGTGCCAGCAGCCAAAGGCCTAGCGGGGGGGCGAAAGATACGCAGTATTTT | CASSQRPSGGAKDTQYF
TRBJ2-7 | TRBD2 | TRBV20-1 | NA | TGCAGTGCTAGTTCCAGCGGGGGCACCTACGAGCAGTACTTC | CSASSSGGTYEQYF
TRBJ1-2 | NA | TRBV6-4 | NA | TGTGCCAGCAGGGACATGTATGGCTACACCTTC | CASRDMYGYTF
TRBJ1-2 | NA | TRBV10-1 | NA | TGCGCCAGCAGTGCCTCTGGTACCTATGGCTACACCTTC | CASSASGTYGYTF
TRBJ1-6 | NA | TRBV4-1 | NA | TGCGCCAGCAGCGAACGGAGGGCAGAATCCAATTCACCCCTCCACTTT | CASSERRAESNSPLHF
TRBJ2-7 | NA | TRBV11-2 | NA | TGTGCCAGCAGCTTAGAGTCGCGCGAGCAGTACTTC | CASSLESREQYF
TRBJ1-2 | NA | TRBV21-1 | NA | TGTGCCAGCAGATGGTGGGGGCGCAGGCTGGATGGCTACACCTTC | CASRWWGRRLDGYTF
TRBJ2-1 | NA | TRBV4-1 | NA | TGCGCCAGCAGCCAATCGATTAGGGGGGGAGATGAGCAGTTCTTC | CASSQSIRGGDEQFF
TRBJ1-4 | TRBD1 | TRBV5-1 | NA | TGCGCCAGCAGGCAAACCGGGACAGGGGCCGAAAAACTGTTTTTT | CASRQTGTGAEKLFF